The 28 T cell receptor beta chains listed next were all sequenced from one sample in a study of blood T cells in healthy people across ages. Through a sample-barcoded 5' primer and a J-beta primer mix, a second PCR was run for roughly 7 to 12 cycles. MiXCR, run by TCRdb on the 5' RACE reads, gives a single entry per CDR3 protein. Among 380,000 or so distinct CDR3 sequences listed, about 52% were seen once. The sequencing input was blood. The receptors were gathered from a man aged 60 to 75 in good health.

The chain has TRBV7-8 and TRBJ2-4; D might be TRBD1 (6 bases). Germline V lookup: CDR1 SGHVS, CDR2 FQNEAQ. V dropped 0 bases and J dropped 15 bases, with 18 bases sitting between them. The CDR3 covers 14 residues. In DNA, the CDR3 is TGTGCCAGCAGCTTAGCGCAGGGGTCGGGGAGATGGTACTTC. Translating gives CASSLAQGSGRWYF.

This clonotype appeared a few times. This chain links TRBV6-1 with TRBJ2-7; 7 nucleotides agree with TRBD2. Germline CDR1 is MNHNS and CDR2 is SASEGT. Trimming took 6 bases from V and 0 from J; bases not matched to a gene: 8. The CDR3 is 15 residues long. The chain's CDR3 is CASSGPASGSYEQYF. CDR3 in DNA: TGTGCCAGCAGCGGCCCGGCTAGCGGCTCCTACGAGCAGTACTTC.

This chain joins TRBV7-9 and TRBJ2-1, with 9 bases matching TRBD2. Germline values: CDR1 SEHNR, CDR2 FQNEAQ (reference sequence). The CDR3 totals 14 residues. V lost 8 bases, J lost 4 bases, and 6 bases stayed unmatched. The CDR3 protein is CASPVTSGYNEQFF. The CDR3 DNA reads as TGTGCCAGCCCCGTGACTAGCGGTTACAATGAGCAGTTCTTC.

This chain uses TRBV7-2 with TRBJ2-3, with D tentatively TRBD1 or TRBD2 (5 bases each). The V end was cut by 4 bases, the J end by 0 bases, with 11 bases between. This CDR3 contains 15 residues. From germline, CDR1 is SGHTA and CDR2 FQGNSA. CDR3 coding DNA: TGTGCCAGCAGCTCCGGGGCTAGCAGCACAGATACGCAGTATTTT. Amino acid sequence: CASSSGASSTDTQYF.

The sample holds one count of this clonotype. The CDR3 sequence: CSVVVVQARADTDTQYF. The DNA for the CDR3 is TGCAGCGTTGTAGTAGTACAGGCTCGTGCCGACACAGATACGCAGTATTTT. This chain uses TRBV29-1 with TRBJ2-3, with a weak D call TRBD1 (5 bases). From germline, CDR1 is SQVTM and CDR2 ANQGSEA. The CDR3 sequence is 17 residues long. Trimming shortened V by 4 bases and J by 2 bases, and 22 bases separated the two germline ends.

The gene calls are TRBV4-2 and TRBJ2-1; TRBD2 matches 10 bases. CDR3 length: 19 residues. V lost 0 bases to trimming and J lost 3 bases; unmatched junction nucleotides: 11. Germline CDR1 LGHNA, CDR2 YNFKEQ. This chain's CDR3 is CASSQDPILAGDHYNEQFF. Written as DNA, the CDR3 is TGTGCCAGCAGCCAAGATCCAATCCTAGCGGGAGACCACTACAATGAGCAGTTCTTC.

The chain recombines TRBV3-1 with TRBJ2-3; possible D gene TRBD2, 5 bases. CDR1 is LGHDT, CDR2 YNNKEL, per germline (reference sequence). V was pared by 4 bases and J by 6 bases, with 17 bases between. The CDR3 spans 15 residues. CDR3 protein: CASSPRTAALDTQYF. CDR3 DNA: TGTGCCAGCAGCCCCCGGACTGCGGCCTTGGATACGCAGTATTTT.

This clonotype has more than one count but fewer than ten. The CDR3 spells CATSRDRDRGPIGYTF. In DNA form, the CDR3 reads TGTGCCACCAGCAGAGACCGGGACAGGGGGCCGATCGGCTACACCTTC. This chain connects TRBV15 to TRBJ1-2, with 12 positions matching TRBD1. The ends lost 0 bases at V and 8 bases at J; junction bases unmatched: 7. The CDR3 contains 16 residues. CDR1 is LNHNV and CDR2 is YYDKDF in the germline V gene (reference sequence). Using reference TRBV15 and TRBJ1-2 for the parts outside the CDR3, the full variable domain is DAMVIQNPRYQVTQFGKPVTLSCSQTLNHNVMYWYQQKSSQAPKLLFHYYDKDFNNEADTPDNFQSRRPNTSFCFLDIRSPGLGDTAMYLCATSRDRDRGPIGYTFGSGTRLTVV.

V and J are TRBV20-1 and TRBJ2-3, with 8 bases aligning to TRBD2. The CDR3 is 14 amino acids. V was clipped by 2 bases and J by 6 bases; unmatched bases: 7. Germline V lookup: CDR1 DFQATT, CDR2 SNEGSKA (reference sequence). CDR3 coding DNA: TGCAGTGCTAGAACTGGCGGGAGGAGGGATACGCAGTATTTT. Translated, it gives CSARTGGRRDTQYF.

V is TRBV7-2 and J is TRBJ2-3, with D possibly being TRBD2 (5 bases). The CDR3 spans 16 residues. The germline CDR1 and CDR2 sequences are SGHTA and FQGNSA. Trimming took off 1 base at V and 2 bases at J, with 13 bases between the two ends. The CDR3 DNA is TGTGCCAGCAGCTTAGTAGCCAGCGGATACACAGATACGCAGTATTTT. It yields the protein CASSLVASGYTDTQYF.

The chain combines TRBV5-4 with TRBJ2-3; a weak D match, TRBD2 (5 bases). Trimming pared 0 bases from V and 1 base from J, leaving 12 bases between. The CDR3 sequence is 16 residues long. Germline loops: CDR1 SGHNT, CDR2 YYREEE (reference sequence). The CDR3: CASSLVRGAGTDTQYF. CDR3 sequence (DNA): TGTGCCAGCAGCTTGGTTCGGGGTGCGGGCACAGATACGCAGTATTTT.

V and J are TRBV5-1 and TRBJ1-4, with 11 nucleotides matching TRBD1. J lost 7 bases, V lost 5 bases, and 4 bases had no gene match. Germline values: CDR1 SGHRS, CDR2 YFSETQ. The CDR3 has 14 residues. CDR3 residues: CASSVGTGGEKLFF. CDR3 sequence (DNA): TGCGCCAGCAGTGTCGGGACAGGGGGTGAAAAACTGTTTTTT.

This clonotype was detected once. This chain links TRBV25-1 with TRBJ2-1, with D possibly being TRBD1 (5 bases). Germline V gene data show CDR1 as MGHDK and CDR2 as SYGVNS. This CDR3 has 13 amino acids. Trimming took 1 base from V and 10 from J, leaving 11 bases between them. CDR3 protein: CASSEFRGREQFF. The CDR3 DNA reads TGTGCCAGCAGTGAATTTAGGGGTAGGGAGCAGTTCTTC.

This clonotype was picked up one time. The chain is built from TRBV10-2 and TRBJ2-4; TRBD2 aligns across 10 bases. Germline CDR1 WSHSY, CDR2 SAAADI. The CDR3 has 16 residues. Trimming removed 6 bases from V and 0 bases from J; junction bases left unmatched: 5. CDR3 nucleotides: TGCGCCAGCAGAGGTCTAGCGGGAGTAGCCAAAAACATTCAGTACTTC. Translating gives CASRGLAGVAKNIQYF.

The rearrangement joins TRBV7-2 to TRBJ2-3, with TRBD2 matching 9 bases. CDR1 SGHTA and CDR2 FQGNSA come from the germline V gene. The length of the CDR3 is 15 residues. V was pared by 5 bases and J by 11 bases, with 14 bases of the junction left unmatched. In DNA form, the CDR3 reads TGTGCCAGCAGCCGCCAACACGGGACTAGCTCACAGCAGTATTTT. This codes for CASSRQHGTSSQQYF.

The chain couples TRBV20-1 to TRBJ2-7; unclear D gene. The germline V and J ends were trimmed by 0 bases and 1 base, with 10 bases remaining between them. CDR3 length: 14 amino acids. Germline CDR1 DFQATT, CDR2 SNEGSKA (reference sequence). The CDR3 DNA sequence: TGCAGTGCTAGAGACAGACTGACATCCTACGAGCAGTACTTC. It yields the protein CSARDRLTSYEQYF.

The chain carries TRBV6-5 and TRBJ2-1, with 11 bases lining up with TRBD2. Germline V gene sequence: CDR1 MNHEY, CDR2 SVGAGI. This CDR3 comprises 16 residues. The junction had 12 bases not matched to a gene; V was cut back by 6 bases and J by 8 bases. The CDR3: CASSPWTSGFPDEQFF. The CDR3 bases are TGTGCCAGCAGCCCCTGGACTAGCGGGTTCCCGGATGAGCAGTTCTTC.

The chain has TRBV11-3 and TRBJ2-5; tentatively, D is TRBD1 (5 bases). The CDR3 is 14 residues long. Trimming stripped 1 base from V and 5 bases from J, with 11 bases between. Per germline, CDR1 SGHNT and CDR2 YENEEA. The CDR3 sequence: CASSLGDSEETQYF. The CDR3 DNA reads TGTGCCAGCAGCTTAGGTGACAGCGAGGAGACCCAGTACTTC.

As for this clonotype: Germline and junction disagree at one end, which may indicate a read error. The chain employs TRBV29-1 and TRBJ2-5, with D tentatively TRBD1 (6 bases). CDR1 and CDR2 (germline): SQVTM, ANQGSEA. The CDR3 is 12 residues long. CDR3 sequence (DNA): TGCAGCGCTGGACAGTACCAAGAGACCCCGTACTTC. Translating gives CSAGQYQETPYF.

This rearrangement joins TRBV27 to TRBJ1-4; TRBD1 matches at 8 bases. V was clipped by 7 bases and J by 5 bases; unmatched bases: 12. CDR1 and CDR2 from the germline V gene are MNHEY and SMNVEV (reference sequence). The CDR3 is 16 amino acids. The CDR3 sequence is CASNPTGAVTNEKLFF. The CDR3 DNA follows: TGTGCCAGCAACCCGACAGGGGCCGTGACCAATGAAAAACTGTTTTTT.

The chain has TRBV28 and TRBJ2-1; perhaps TRBD1 as D (5 bases). V lost 4 bases to trimming and J lost 0 bases, with 13 bases between them. Germline V gene lookup returns CDR1 MDHEN and CDR2 SYDVKM. The length of the CDR3 is 16 residues. In DNA form, the CDR3 reads TGTGCCAGCAGTTCGGCGCAGGGTCGCTCCTACAATGAGCAGTTCTTC. Protein sequence: CASSSAQGRSYNEQFF.

This clonotype was found a few times. The chain has TRBV10-3 and TRBJ2-7; a weak D match, TRBD2 (5 bases). CDR1 is ENHRY, CDR2 SYGVKD, per germline. Trimming cost V 2 bases and J 2 bases, with 7 bases left between them. The CDR3 is 13 residues long. CDR3 in amino acids: CAISELGAYEQYF. The CDR3 coding sequence is TGTGCCATCAGTGAGCTCGGGGCCTACGAGCAGTACTTC.

CDR3 nucleotide sequence: TGTGCCAGCAGCCCGCGGGAGGCCGGGGCAGATACGCAGTATTTT. Amino acid sequence: CASSPREAGADTQYF. The genes are TRBV4-2 and TRBJ2-3; 8 bases are shared with TRBD2. This CDR3 contains 15 residues. V gave up 4 bases and J gave up 4 bases; unmatched junction bases: 7. Germline values: CDR1 LGHNA, CDR2 YNFKEQ.

The chain has TRBV6-1 and TRBJ2-3; tentative D call: TRBD2 (6 bases). Trimming removed 7 bases from V and 1 base from J, with 9 bases in between. Germline loops: CDR1 MNHNS, CDR2 SASEGT. This CDR3 is 13 amino acids long. In nucleotides, the CDR3 is TGTGCCAGCACGTGGGGGGGCACAGATACGCAGTATTTT. It encodes CASTWGGTDTQYF.

This clonotype appeared a few times. The chain couples TRBV11-2 to TRBJ2-7, with 7 bases aligning to TRBD1. The J call may be incorrect, as the DNA end agrees better with TRBJ2-5. Per germline, CDR1 SGHAT and CDR2 FQNNGV. CDR3 length: 15 residues. The CDR3 nucleotides read TGTGCCAGCAGCCTGGGGACAGTTATTATGGGGACCCAGTACTTC. Encoded protein: CASSLGTVIMGTQYF.

This sequence joins TRBV7-2 and TRBJ2-1; D is possibly TRBD2 (6 bases). Germline-derived CDR1 and CDR2 are SGHTA and FQGNSA. The CDR3 extends over 15 amino acids. Trimming pared 4 bases from V and 7 bases from J, leaving 17 bases between. For the CDR3, the DNA is TGTGCCAGCAGCTCCTTGGGGGGACGGCAGAATGAGCAGTTCTTC. Encoded protein: CASSSLGGRQNEQFF.

The chain is built from TRBV5-1 and TRBJ1-2; D may be TRBD1 (6 bases). The V gene's germline CDR1 is SGHRS and CDR2 YFSETQ. V was shortened by 0 bases and J by 5 bases, with 11 bases between the two germline ends. This CDR3 is built from 14 residues. CDR3 protein: CASSLDRDKYGYTF. CDR3 in DNA: TGCGCCAGCAGCTTGGATCGGGACAAGTATGGCTACACCTTC.

The J gene is TRBJ2-7, the V gene TRBV7-2; D may be TRBD2 (6 bases). Between the trimmed V and J ends, which lost 0 bases and 6 bases, there was a span of 18 bases. The CDR3 length is 16 residues. CDR1 is SGHTA, CDR2 FQGNSA, per germline. CDR3 amino acids: CASSLAGGRILSEQYF. The CDR3 bases are TGTGCCAGCAGCTTAGCCGGGGGACGGATTCTTTCCGAGCAGTACTTC.